Shown below are 17 T cell receptor beta chains from a single sample sequenced in a study of cytomegalovirus exposure and HLA in healthy donors. TCRdb's table, derived via immunoSEQ multiplex PCR, lists solely in-frame clones and lacks some. The sample shows around 150,000 clones, 70% to 90% of them seen only once. Sequenced material: PBMCs. These TCRs come from a woman aged 25-40 years in good health and CMV-seronegative.

This sequence joins TRBV7-2 and TRBJ2-1; possible D gene TRBD2, 5 bases. The germline gives CDR1 SGHTA, CDR2 FQGNSA. The CDR3 has 12 residues. Trimming pared 2 bases from V and 14 bases from J, leaving 13 bases between. CDR3 protein: CASSLSNGVEFF. The CDR3 region has the DNA TGTGCCAGCAGCTTAAGTAACGGGGTCGAGTTCTTC.

This clone was seen a single time. The chain links TRBV6-1 to TRBJ2-1, with TRBD1 matching 10 bases. CDR3 length: 15 residues. From germline, CDR1 is MNHNS and CDR2 SASEGT. The CDR3 spells CAVPTGGTRTVEQFF. The CDR3 DNA follows: TGTGCAGTTCCGACAGGGGGCACCCGGACGGTCGAGCAGTTCTTC.

This chain connects TRBV5-4 to TRBJ2-1, with 7 nucleotides matching TRBD2. CDR1 is SGHNT, CDR2 YYREEE, per germline (reference sequence). Trimming at V came to 4 bases and at J to 4 bases, leaving 11 bases not matched to a gene. This CDR3 is built from 16 residues. CDR3 amino acids: CASSRSLAGWYNEQFF. CDR3 bases: TGTGCCAGCAGCCGCTCCTTAGCGGGTTGGTACAATGAGCAGTTCTTC.

As DNA, the CDR3 is TGCGCCAGCAGCCAAGGTCTTAGCTATGGCTACACCTTC. This codes for CASSQGLSYGYTF. The J gene is TRBJ1-2, the V gene TRBV4-3; no clear D. Germline CDR1 is LGHNA and CDR2 is YSLEER. This CDR3 is built from 13 residues. Between the trimmed V and J ends, which lost 1 base and 4 bases, there was a span of 7 bases.

In DNA, the CDR3 is TGCGCCAGCAGCCAAGATCGGGACTTGGGACAGGGGAACACCGGGGAGCTGTTTTTT. Protein product: CASSQDRDLGQGNTGELFF. This chain links TRBV4-3 with TRBJ2-2, with TRBD1 matching 9 bases. This CDR3 comprises 19 residues. CDR1 is LGHNA, CDR2 YSLEER, per germline. The J segment lost 1 base and the V segment lost 0 bases, leaving 9 bases of the junction unmatched.

The genes are TRBV19 and TRBJ2-3; D not certain. The germline V gene has CDR1 LNHDA and CDR2 SQIVND (reference sequence). CDR3 length equals 13 residues. Trimming removed 7 bases from V and 0 bases from J, with 8 bases in between. CDR3 protein: CASIDGSTDTQYF. The CDR3 nucleotides are TGTGCCAGTATTGATGGCAGCACAGATACGCAGTATTTT.

This clone was counted between two and nine times. V is TRBV11-1 and J is TRBJ2-7; 7 bases align to TRBD2. The junction had 9 bases not matched to a gene; V was cut back by 4 bases and J by 3 bases. CDR1 and CDR2 (germline): SGHAT, FQDESV (reference sequence). The CDR3 totals 15 residues. The CDR3, as DNA: TGTGCCAGCAGCTCAGAGAGCGGGGCCTACTACGAGCAGTACTTC. It is translated as CASSSESGAYYEQYF.

The chain combines TRBV7-3 with TRBJ1-1; possibly TRBD1 for D (6 bases). Germline V lookup: CDR1 SGHTA, CDR2 FQGTGA. V was pared by 2 bases and J by 2 bases, with 12 bases between. The CDR3 is 15 residues long. CDR3 DNA sequence: TGTGCCAGCAGCTTAGGTTTAGGGGGTAACACTGAAGCTTTCTTT. Translating it yields CASSLGLGGNTEAFF.

The chain links TRBV18 to TRBJ1-5, with D perhaps being TRBD1 or TRBD2 (5 bases each). The J call may be in error: the DNA end matches TRBJ2-3 better. Germline V gene lookup returns CDR1 KGHSH and CDR2 LQKENI. The CDR3 contains 16 residues. CDR3 sequence reads: CASSPSRRESNQPQYF. In nucleotides, the CDR3 is TGTGCCAGCTCACCATCGCGCAGGGAGAGCAATCAGCCCCAGTATTTT.

This sequence joins TRBV4-3 and TRBJ1-2; the D gene is possibly TRBD1 (6 bases). Germline loops: CDR1 LGHNA, CDR2 YSLEER. The CDR3 runs to 17 residues. V lost 0 bases and J lost 4, with 18 bases in between. Written as DNA, the CDR3 is TGCGCCAGCAGCCAAGATAGGGCAACAGGGCCTATCTATGGCTACACCTTC. As protein: CASSQDRATGPIYGYTF.

The gene calls are TRBV7-9 and TRBJ1-6; possible D gene TRBD1, 5 bases. Germline V gene lookup returns CDR1 SEHNR and CDR2 FQNEAQ (reference sequence). The CDR3 is 14 residues long. V was cut by 5 bases and J by 9 bases, with 14 bases left in between. The CDR3 region is CASSQGSLGSPLHF. The CDR3 DNA reads TGTGCCAGCAGCCAGGGTAGTCTCGGTTCACCCCTCCACTTT.

This chain joins TRBV7-9 and TRBJ2-2; D call uncertain. The CDR3 totals 19 residues. CDR1 SEHNR and CDR2 FQNEAQ come from the germline V gene (reference sequence). V was clipped by 3 bases and J by 0 bases, with 20 bases between them. CDR3 protein: CASSFLGSPDRSNTGELFF. In nucleotides, the CDR3 is TGTGCCAGCAGCTTTTTGGGTTCCCCGGACCGTTCGAACACCGGGGAGCTGTTTTTT.

The count of this clone is one. The rearrangement joins TRBV5-1 to TRBJ2-7; no reliable D call. Germline V gene sequence: CDR1 SGHRS, CDR2 YFSETQ. Trimming removed 0 bases at V and 6 bases at J, with 16 bases between. This CDR3 region has 15 residues. CDR3 residues: CASSLAAGDWGEQYF. In DNA, the CDR3 is TGCGCCAGCAGCTTGGCTGCAGGAGACTGGGGCGAGCAGTACTTC.

As to this clone: The same CDR3 arises from other DNA sequences in this sample as well. This chain joins TRBV27 and TRBJ2-5; 8 bases are a match to TRBD1. CDR3 size: 14 residues. Germline V CDR1 and CDR2: MNHEY, SMNVEV (reference sequence). V lost 5 bases and J lost 2; bases outside the gene matches: 4. The CDR3 nucleotides read TGTGCCAGCAGTCCTGGGACAGGACAAGAGACCCAGTACTTC. Protein sequence: CASSPGTGQETQYF.

The V and J genes are TRBV28 and TRBJ1-1, with D hard to call. Trimming removed 5 bases at V and 1 base at J, with 8 bases between. The CDR3 extends over 13 amino acids. The V gene's germline CDR1 is MDHEN and CDR2 SYDVKM. The CDR3 reads CASSPQPNTEAFF. In nucleotides, the CDR3 is TGTGCCAGCAGTCCCCAGCCGAACACTGAAGCTTTCTTT.

The chain is built from TRBV5-1 and TRBJ2-3, with TRBD1 matching over 8 bases. CDR1 and CDR2 (germline): SGHRS, YFSETQ. The CDR3 extends over 14 amino acids. Unmatched junction bases numbered 6, after V lost 3 bases and J lost 6 bases. The CDR3 sequence: CASSSQDRADTQYF. The CDR3 DNA follows: TGCGCCAGCAGCTCCCAGGACAGGGCTGATACGCAGTATTTT.

The chain links TRBV5-6 to TRBJ2-1; D call uncertain. There are 19 residues in the CDR3. V was trimmed by 1 base and J by 8 bases, leaving 28 bases between them. The germline CDR1 and CDR2 sequences are SGHDT and YYEEEE. CDR3 sequence: CASSLSIIVRDSVVDEQFF. CDR3 sequence (DNA): TGTGCCAGCAGCTTGTCGATCATCGTAAGAGATTCTGTAGTCGATGAGCAGTTCTTC.